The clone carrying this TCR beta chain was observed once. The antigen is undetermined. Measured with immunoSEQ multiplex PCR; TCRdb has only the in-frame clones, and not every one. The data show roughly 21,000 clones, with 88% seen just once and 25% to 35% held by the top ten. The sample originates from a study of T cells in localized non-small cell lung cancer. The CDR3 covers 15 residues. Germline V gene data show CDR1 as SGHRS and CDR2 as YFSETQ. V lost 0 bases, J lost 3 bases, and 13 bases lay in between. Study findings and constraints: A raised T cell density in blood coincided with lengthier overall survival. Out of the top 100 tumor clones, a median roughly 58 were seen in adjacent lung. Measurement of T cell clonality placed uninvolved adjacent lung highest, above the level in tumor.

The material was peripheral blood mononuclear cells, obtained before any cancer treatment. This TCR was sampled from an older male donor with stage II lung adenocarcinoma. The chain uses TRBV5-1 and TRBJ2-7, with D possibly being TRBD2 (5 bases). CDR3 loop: CASSLAGRRGYEQYF. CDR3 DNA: TGCGCCAGCAGCTTGGCCGGAAGACGGGGCTACGAGCAGTACTTC.